This TCR beta chain was documented in a study of identical twins. CDR1 and CDR2 (germline): SGHTA, FQGNSA. V was clipped by 5 bases and J by 6 bases; unmatched bases: 9. The CDR3 runs to 15 residues. Study outcomes and limitations: Models underestimated how often monozygotic twins shared out-of-frame TCR alpha. Compared with unrelated sharing, twin-shared out-of-frame alpha sequences had more low-probability sequences. Out-of-frame beta chain sequences displayed weaker excess sharing between twins.

Through template switching, a universal primer site was introduced, and the cDNA contained unique molecular identifiers. One entry per CDR3 protein results from TCRdb running MiXCR on the 5' RACE reads. The sample carries 350,000 to 600,000 distinct CDR3 sequences, about 14% recorded once. Only a few counts were recorded for this clonotype. Antigen specificity is unknown. This sample was also put to use in a study of yellow fever vaccine responses in identical twins.

The chain recombines TRBV7-2 with TRBJ2-2; 7 nucleotides align to TRBD1. This clonotype was sampled from a woman aged 18-29 years in good health. The sequenced material came from CD4+ T cells sorted from blood. DNA of the CDR3: TGTGCCAGCAGCGAAAAGGTGACAGGGTCCGGGGAGCTGTTTTTT. Its translation is CASSEKVTGSGELFF. Full variable domain (remainder filled in from reference TRBV7-2 and TRBJ2-2): GAGVSQSPSNKVTEKGKDVELRCDPISGHTALYWYRQSLGQGLEFLIYFQGNSAPDKSGLPSDRFSAERTGGSVSTLTIQRTQQEDSAVYLCASSEKVTGSGELFFGEGSRLTVL.